What follows are 2 T cell receptor beta chains derived from one specimen sequenced in a study of identical twins. TCRdb reprocessed the 5' RACE reads with MiXCR, giving one entry per CDR3 protein. The data hold 350,000 or so distinct CDR3 sequences, with approximately 13% observed a single time. These same data were also listed under a study on yellow fever vaccine responses in identical twins.

Sequenced material: CD8+ T cells sorted from blood. The receptors stem from a woman under 30 in good health.

The chain carries TRBV12-3 or TRBV12-4 and TRBJ2-5, with D perhaps given as TRBD1 or TRBD2 (5 bases each). This CDR3 has 13 amino acids. The V end lost 8 bases, the J end lost 4 bases, and 14 bases lay between the germline ends. This CDR3 reads CASSEGTVETQYF. CDR3 nucleotide sequence: TGTGCCAGCTCAGAGGGGACCGTAGAGACCCAGTACTTC.

This clonotype was detected only a few times. Written as DNA, the CDR3 is TGTGCCAGCAGTGACCTCCCAGGGAAATACGAGCAGTACGTC. Its translation: CASSDLPGKYEQYV. The V and J genes are TRBV28 and TRBJ2-7; D perhaps matches TRBD1 (5 bases). CDR3 length: 14 residues. The V gene's germline CDR1 is MDHEN and CDR2 SYDVKM. The V and J ends lost 5 bases and 4 bases respectively, with 15 bases between them.